The T cell receptor beta chain described here comes from a study of blood T cell repertoires in COVID-19. Assay used: immunoSEQ multiplex PCR; TCRdb lists only in-frame clones, some missing. The data show 85,000 to 100,000 clones, with 72% seen just once and 20% to 25% held by the top ten. Germline CDR1 reads GTSNPN; CDR2 reads SVGIG (reference sequence). CDR3 size: 12 residues. V dropped 0 bases and J dropped 8 bases, with 8 bases sitting between them. Sequencing input: peripheral blood. This TCR came from a woman aged 60-75 years in a cohort sampled during active or convalescent COVID-19. The rearrangement joins TRBV30 to TRBJ2-1; possibly TRBD1 for D (5 bases). DNA for the CDR3: TGTGCCTGGAGTGTTGGGGCTGATGAGCAGTTCTTC. It yields the protein CAWSVGADEQFF.